This T cell receptor beta chain was retrieved from a study of vaccination and CD4 T cells after COVID-19. Study background: Each post-COVID sample was drawn after diagnosis, and the median interval was around 100 days (range 35 to 161). Each control culture was treated with a CEFX pool, an HIV-1 Nef pool, or no peptide.

The Oncomine TCR Beta short-read assay was applied to DNA of cultured CD4+ T cells. TCRdb processed the PCR reads anew with MiXCR; each CDR3 protein has one entry. The table has thousands of distinct CDR3 sequences, approximately 55% seen once. On this clonotype: Its antigen is undetermined.

Treatment described: approximately 9-day PBMC culture with coronavirus spike peptide pools or control peptides (ViraFEST assay). CDR3 length equals 14 residues. Per germline, CDR1 MNHEY and CDR2 SVGEGT. V lost 7 bases to trimming and J lost 6 bases, with 18 bases between them. This clonotype was sampled from a human donor who had recovered from COVID-19. Source material: CD4+ T cells from blood, cultured in vitro. The chain recombines TRBV6-2 or TRBV6-3 with TRBJ1-1; TRBD1 might be the D (5 bases). The CDR3 sequence is CASTYGGSVAEAFF. The CDR3 bases are TGTGCCAGCACCTACGGGGGATCCGTTGCTGAAGCTTTCTTT.